The T cell receptor (beta chain) under discussion was sequenced for a study of shared clonotypes between healthy human individuals. Looking at the study overall: CD4 naive cells filled three plates per donor, CD4 memory three, CD8 naive two and CD8 memory one.

This table comes from immunoSEQ multiplex PCR, and its TCRdb copy is limited to in-frame clones, with some not included. Of fewer than 800,000 clones detected, 92% appear once; the ten largest clones hold 24%. After removal of 1 base from V and 6 bases from J, the junction contained 9 bases not matched to a gene. CDR3 size: 16 residues. Germline-derived CDR1 and CDR2 are SGHDN and FVKESK. In the naive CD8 group, cells lacked CD45RO and were positively selected for CCR7, so terminally differentiated effector memory CD45RA+ cells were left out. Sequenced input: naive CD8+ T cells sorted from blood. The V and J genes are TRBV14 and TRBJ2-3; 8 bases map to TRBD2. The origin of this receptor is a man aged 25-40 years in good health. CDR3 loop: CASSQVGGLVGDTQYF. The CDR3 DNA reads TGTGCCAGCAGCCAAGTTGGGGGACTAGTTGGCGATACGCAGTATTTT.